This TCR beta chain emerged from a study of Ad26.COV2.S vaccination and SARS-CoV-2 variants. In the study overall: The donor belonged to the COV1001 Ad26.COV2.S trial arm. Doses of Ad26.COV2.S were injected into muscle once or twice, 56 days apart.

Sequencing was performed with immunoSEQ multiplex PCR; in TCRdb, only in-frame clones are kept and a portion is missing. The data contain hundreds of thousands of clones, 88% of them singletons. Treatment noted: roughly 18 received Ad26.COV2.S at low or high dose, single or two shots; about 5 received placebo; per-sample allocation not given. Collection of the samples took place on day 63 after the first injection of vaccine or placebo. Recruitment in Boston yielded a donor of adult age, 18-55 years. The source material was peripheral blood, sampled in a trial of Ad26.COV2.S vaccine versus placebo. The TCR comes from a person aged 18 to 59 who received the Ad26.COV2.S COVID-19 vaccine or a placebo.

DNA of the CDR3: TGTGCCAGCAGTGAATCGGTGAAGGATACGCAGTATTTT. This translates into CASSESVKDTQYF. V is TRBV6-1 and J is TRBJ2-3; D is undetermined. This CDR3 contains 13 residues. Trimming pared 2 bases from V and 6 bases from J, leaving 9 bases between. Germline loops: CDR1 MNHNS, CDR2 SASEGT.